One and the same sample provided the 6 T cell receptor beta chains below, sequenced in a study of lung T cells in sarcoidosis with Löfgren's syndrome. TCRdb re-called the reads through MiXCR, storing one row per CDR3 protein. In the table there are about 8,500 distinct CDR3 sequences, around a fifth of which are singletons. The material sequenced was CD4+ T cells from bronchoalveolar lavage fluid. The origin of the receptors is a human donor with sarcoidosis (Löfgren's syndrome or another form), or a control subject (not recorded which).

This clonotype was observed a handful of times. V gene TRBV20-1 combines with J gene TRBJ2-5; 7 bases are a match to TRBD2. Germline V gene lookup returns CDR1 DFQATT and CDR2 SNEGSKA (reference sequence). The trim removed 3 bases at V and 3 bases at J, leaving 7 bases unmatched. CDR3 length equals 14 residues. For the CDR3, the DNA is TGCAGTGCTAGGCCAGTCGGGGGGAAAGAGACCCAGTACTTC. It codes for CSARPVGGKETQYF.

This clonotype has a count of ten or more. The chain's CDR3 is CASSWGGGEQYF. CDR3 DNA: TGTGCCAGCAGTTGGGGGGGAGGCGAGCAGTACTTC. The V call is TRBV6-1, the J call TRBJ2-7; the match to TRBD2 covers 7 bases. The CDR3 has 12 amino acids. The junction had 4 bases not matched to a gene; V was cut back by 5 bases and J by 6 bases. Germline lookup yields CDR1 MNHNS and CDR2 SASEGT.

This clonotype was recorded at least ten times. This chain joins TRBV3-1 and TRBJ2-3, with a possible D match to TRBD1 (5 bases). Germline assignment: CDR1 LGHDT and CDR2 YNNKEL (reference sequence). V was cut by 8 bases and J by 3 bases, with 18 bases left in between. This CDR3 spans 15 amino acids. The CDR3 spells CASSYSRVWTDTQYF. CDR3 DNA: TGTGCCAGCTCGTACTCCAGGGTTTGGACAGATACGCAGTATTTT.

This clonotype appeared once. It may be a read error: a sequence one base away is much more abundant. This CDR3 is CATSDSRGETQYF. The CDR3 DNA follows: TGTGCCACCAGTGATTCACGGGGCGAGACCCAGTACTTC. The J gene is TRBJ2-5, the V gene TRBV24-1; D might be TRBD1 or TRBD2, each matching 5 bases. In germline, CDR1 is KGHDR, CDR2 SFDVKD. With 2 bases removed from V and 5 bases from J, the gap between germline ends came to 8 bases. The CDR3 extends over 13 amino acids.

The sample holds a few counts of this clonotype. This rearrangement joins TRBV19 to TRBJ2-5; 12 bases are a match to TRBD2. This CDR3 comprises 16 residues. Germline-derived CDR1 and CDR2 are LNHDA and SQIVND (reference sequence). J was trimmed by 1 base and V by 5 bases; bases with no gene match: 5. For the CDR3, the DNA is TGTGCCAGTAGTCTCGGACTAGCGGGGCCCCAAGAGACCCAGTACTTC. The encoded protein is CASSLGLAGPQETQYF. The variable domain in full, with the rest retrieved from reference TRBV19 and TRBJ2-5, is DGGITQSPKYLFRKEGQNVTLSCEQNLNHDAMYWYRQDPGQGLRLIYYSQIVNDFQKGDIAEGYSVSREKKESFPLTVTSAQKNPTAFYLCASSLGLAGPQETQYFGPGTRLLVL.

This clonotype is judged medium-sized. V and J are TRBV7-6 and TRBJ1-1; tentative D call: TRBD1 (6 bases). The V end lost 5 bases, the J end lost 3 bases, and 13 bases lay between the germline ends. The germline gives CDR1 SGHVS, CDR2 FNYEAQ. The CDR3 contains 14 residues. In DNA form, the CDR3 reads TGTGCCAGCAGCCTTACAGGGTACGACACTGAAGCTTTCTTT. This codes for CASSLTGYDTEAFF.